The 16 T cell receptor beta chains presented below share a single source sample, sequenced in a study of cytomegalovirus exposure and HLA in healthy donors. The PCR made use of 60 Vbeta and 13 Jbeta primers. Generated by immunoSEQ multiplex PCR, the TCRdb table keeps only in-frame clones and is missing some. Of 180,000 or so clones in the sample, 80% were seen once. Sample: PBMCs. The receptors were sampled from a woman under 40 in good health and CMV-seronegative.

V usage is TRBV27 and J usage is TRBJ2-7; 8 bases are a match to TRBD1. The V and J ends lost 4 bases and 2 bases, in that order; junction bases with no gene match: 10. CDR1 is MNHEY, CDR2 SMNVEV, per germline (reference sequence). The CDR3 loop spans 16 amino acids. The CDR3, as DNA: TGTGCCAGCAGTTCCTCCTCGGGACAGGTGCCCTACGAGCAGTACTTC. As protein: CASSSSSGQVPYEQYF.

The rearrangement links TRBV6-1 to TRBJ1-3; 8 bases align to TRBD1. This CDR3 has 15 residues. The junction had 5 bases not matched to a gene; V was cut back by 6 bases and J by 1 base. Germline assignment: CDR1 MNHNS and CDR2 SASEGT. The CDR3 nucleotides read TGTGCCAGCAGAGTGGACAGGGTTTCTGGAAACACCATATATTTT. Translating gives CASRVDRVSGNTIYF.

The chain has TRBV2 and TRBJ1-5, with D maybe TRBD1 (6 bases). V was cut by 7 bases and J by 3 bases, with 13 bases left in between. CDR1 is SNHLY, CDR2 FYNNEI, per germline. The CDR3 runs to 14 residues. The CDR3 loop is CASKGNRDNQPQHF. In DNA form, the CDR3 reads TGTGCCAGCAAGGGCAACAGGGACAATCAGCCCCAGCATTTT.

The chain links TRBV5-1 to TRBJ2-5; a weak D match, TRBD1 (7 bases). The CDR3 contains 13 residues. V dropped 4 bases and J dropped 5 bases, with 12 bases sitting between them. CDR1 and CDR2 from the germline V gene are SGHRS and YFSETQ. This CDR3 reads CASSPRGVETQYF. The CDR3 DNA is TGCGCCAGCAGCCCCAGGGGGGTGGAGACCCAGTACTTC.

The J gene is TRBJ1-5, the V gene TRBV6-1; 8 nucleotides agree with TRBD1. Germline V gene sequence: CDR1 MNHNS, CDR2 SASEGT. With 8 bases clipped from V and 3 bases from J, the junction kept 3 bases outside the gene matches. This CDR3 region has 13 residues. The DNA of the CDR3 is TGTGCCAGCGGGACAGGACTCAATCAGCCCCAGCATTTT. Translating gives CASGTGLNQPQHF.

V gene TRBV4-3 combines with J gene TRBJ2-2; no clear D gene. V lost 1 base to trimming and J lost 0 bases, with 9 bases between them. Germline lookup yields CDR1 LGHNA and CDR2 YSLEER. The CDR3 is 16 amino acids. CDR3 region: CASSQVRGTNTGELFF. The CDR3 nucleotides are TGCGCCAGCAGCCAAGTTCGCGGTACGAACACCGGGGAGCTGTTTTTT.

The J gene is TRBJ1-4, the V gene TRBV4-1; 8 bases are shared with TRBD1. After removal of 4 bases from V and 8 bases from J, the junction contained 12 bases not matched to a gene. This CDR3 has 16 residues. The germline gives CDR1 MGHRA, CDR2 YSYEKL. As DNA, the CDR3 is TGCGCCAGCAGCCGCAGAACGACAGGGGAGTACGAAAAACTGTTTTTT. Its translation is CASSRRTTGEYEKLFF.

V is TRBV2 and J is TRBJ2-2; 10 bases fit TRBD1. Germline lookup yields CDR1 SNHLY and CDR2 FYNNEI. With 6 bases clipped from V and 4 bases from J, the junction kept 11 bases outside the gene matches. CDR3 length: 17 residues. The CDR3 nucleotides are TGTGCCAGCAGCCTTGACAGGGGGCAAGGTATCACCGGGGAGCTGTTTTTT. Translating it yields CASSLDRGQGITGELFF.

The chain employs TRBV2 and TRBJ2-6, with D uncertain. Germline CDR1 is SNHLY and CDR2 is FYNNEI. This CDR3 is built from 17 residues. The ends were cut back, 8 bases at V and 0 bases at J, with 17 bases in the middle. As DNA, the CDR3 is TGTGCCAGCCTGATTCCTCCAGGAAACTCTGGGGCCAACGTCCTGACTTTC. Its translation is CASLIPPGNSGANVLTF.

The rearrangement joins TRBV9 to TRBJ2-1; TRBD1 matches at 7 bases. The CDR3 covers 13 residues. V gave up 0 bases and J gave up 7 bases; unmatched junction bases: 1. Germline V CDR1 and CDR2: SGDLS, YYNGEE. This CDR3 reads CASSVAGQNEQFF. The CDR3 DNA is TGTGCCAGCAGCGTAGCGGGACAGAATGAGCAGTTCTTC. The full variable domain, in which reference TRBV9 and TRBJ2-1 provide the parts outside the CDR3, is DSGVTQTPKHLITATGQRVTLRCSPRSGDLSVYWYQQSLDQGLQFLIQYYNGEERAKGNILERFSAQQFPDLHSELNLSSLELGDSALYFCASSVAGQNEQFFGPGTRLTVL.

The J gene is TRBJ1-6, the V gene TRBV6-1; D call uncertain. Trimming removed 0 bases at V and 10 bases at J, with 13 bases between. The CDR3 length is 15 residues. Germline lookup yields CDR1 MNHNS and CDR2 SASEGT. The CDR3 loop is CASSEALLGLSPLHF. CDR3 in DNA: TGTGCCAGCAGTGAAGCCCTTCTTGGTCTATCACCCCTCCACTTT.

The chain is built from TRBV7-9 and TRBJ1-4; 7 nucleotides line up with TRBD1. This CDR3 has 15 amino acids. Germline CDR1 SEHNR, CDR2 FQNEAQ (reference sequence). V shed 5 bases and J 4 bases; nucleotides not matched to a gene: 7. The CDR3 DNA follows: TGTGCCAGCAGCCCTCCGGGACAGAGTAATGAAAAACTGTTTTTT. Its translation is CASSPPGQSNEKLFF.

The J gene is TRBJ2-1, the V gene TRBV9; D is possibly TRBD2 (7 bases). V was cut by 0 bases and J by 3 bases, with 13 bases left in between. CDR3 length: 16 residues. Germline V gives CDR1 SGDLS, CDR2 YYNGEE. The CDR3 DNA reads TGTGCCAGCAGCGTAGTGGGGGCGGGGGTCTACAATGAGCAGTTCTTC. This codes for CASSVVGAGVYNEQFF.

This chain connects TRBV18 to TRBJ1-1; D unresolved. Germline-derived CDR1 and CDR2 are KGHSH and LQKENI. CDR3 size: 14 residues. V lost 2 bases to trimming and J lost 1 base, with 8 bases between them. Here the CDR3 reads CASSPGRGNTEAFF. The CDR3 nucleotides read TGTGCCAGCTCACCAGGAAGAGGGAACACTGAAGCTTTCTTT.

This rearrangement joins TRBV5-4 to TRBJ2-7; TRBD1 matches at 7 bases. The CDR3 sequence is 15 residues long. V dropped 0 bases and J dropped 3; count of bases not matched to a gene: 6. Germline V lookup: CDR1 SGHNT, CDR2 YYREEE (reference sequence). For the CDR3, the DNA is TGTGCCAGCAGCTTGGGACAGGGAACAATCTACGAGCAGTACTTC. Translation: CASSLGQGTIYEQYF. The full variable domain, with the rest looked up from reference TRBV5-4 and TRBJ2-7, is ETGVTQSPTHLIKTRGQQVTLRCSSQSGHNTVSWYQQALGQGPQFIFQYYREEENGRGNFPPRFSGLQFPNYSSELNVNALELDDSALYLCASSLGQGTIYEQYFGPGTRLTVT.

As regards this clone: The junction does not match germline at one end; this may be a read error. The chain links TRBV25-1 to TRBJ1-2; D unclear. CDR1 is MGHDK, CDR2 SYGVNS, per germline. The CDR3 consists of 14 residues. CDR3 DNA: TGTGCCAGCAGCGAATATTCGGGGAACTATGGCTACACCTTC. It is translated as CASSEYSGNYGYTF.